This section outlines one T cell receptor beta chain sequence together with its context. CDR1 and CDR2 (germline): DFQATT, SNEGSKA (reference sequence). The J segment lost 9 bases and the V segment lost 6 bases, leaving 5 bases of the junction unmatched. CDR3 length: 11 amino acids. Then a second PCR, running about 6 to 12 cycles, was carried out with a sample-barcoded 5' primer and a J-beta primer mix. Researchers report that each sample yielded at least 2.5 million CDR3-containing paired-end reads. TCRdb re-called the 5' RACE reads through MiXCR, storing one row per CDR3 protein. The sample shows about 720,000 distinct CDR3 sequences, roughly 25% of them seen only once. This specimen belongs to a study of blood T cells in healthy people across ages. These data also featured in a second study, about T cells of mothers and their children. As reported in that work: The people who donated were a few healthy Caucasian mothers and their six children. Reverse transcription into cDNA received all extracted RNA, at roughly 1.6 ug per 15 ul. Each child gave approximately 3.2 million TCR beta CDR3 reads (each mother, over 10 million).

The chain uses TRBV20-1 and TRBJ2-1, with 7 bases matching TRBD2. Material: blood. This clonotype was obtained from a boy under 18 in good health. In nucleotides, the CDR3 is TGCAGTGCCGGACGGGGGGTTGAGCAGTTCTTC. Its protein product is CSAGRGVEQFF.